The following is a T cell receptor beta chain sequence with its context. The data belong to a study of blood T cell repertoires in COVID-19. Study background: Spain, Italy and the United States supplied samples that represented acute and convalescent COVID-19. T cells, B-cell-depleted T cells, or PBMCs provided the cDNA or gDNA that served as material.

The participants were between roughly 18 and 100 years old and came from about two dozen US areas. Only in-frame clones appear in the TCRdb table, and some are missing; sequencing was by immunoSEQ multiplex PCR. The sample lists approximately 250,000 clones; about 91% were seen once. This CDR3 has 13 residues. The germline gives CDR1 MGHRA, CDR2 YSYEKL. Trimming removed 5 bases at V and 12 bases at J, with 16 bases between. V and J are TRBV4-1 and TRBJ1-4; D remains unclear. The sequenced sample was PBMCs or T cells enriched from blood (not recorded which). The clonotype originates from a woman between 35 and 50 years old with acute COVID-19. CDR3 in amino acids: CASSSPLLEELFF. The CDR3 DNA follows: TGCGCCAGCAGCTCTCCTTTATTAGAAGAACTGTTTTTT.